The following is a T cell receptor (beta chain) sequence with its context. Its antigen is currently unknown. The data are from a study of T cell repertoires in cytomegalovirus infection. Study summary: It was the public TCR beta signatures that indicated both CMV infection and matching HLA type. General study points: In two of eight donors, the top clonotype was HLA-C-restricted CMV-specific. Carriers of CMV and the relevant HLA type were discriminated by public TCR beta frequency.

TCRdb called the reads again in MiXCR, with one record for every CDR3 protein. Of 740,000 or so distinct CDR3 sequences in the sample, roughly 35% were seen once. The germline V gene has CDR1 MNHEY and CDR2 SMNVEV (reference sequence). The CDR3 consists of 13 residues. V shed 1 base and J shed 5 bases, with 8 bases lying between them. The sample taken for sequencing was PBMCs. This sequence joins TRBV27 and TRBJ1-1; D is unresolved. The sequence derives from a human donor in good health (CMV status not recorded). Some clones in this sample may be carry-over from other donors' samples. Here the CDR3 DNA reads TGTGCCAGCAGTTTATTTGCGGGGACTGAAGCTTTCTTT. Amino acid sequence: CASSLFAGTEAFF.